These 27 T cell receptor beta chains originate from one sample sequenced in a study of OX40 agonist ivuxolimab in advanced cancers. The assay was immunoSEQ multiplex PCR, and TCRdb's table has in-frame clones only and misses some. The sample has more than 50,000 clones; roughly 86% are singletons. The sample consisted of CD4+ or CD8+ T cells sorted from blood, taken in a trial of the OX40 agonist ivuxolimab. These receptors were taken from an adult with an advanced solid tumor such as melanoma, head and neck, liver or kidney cancer.

The CDR3 protein is CASTPPYRGQETQYF. For the CDR3, the DNA is TGTGCCAGCACCCCCCCCTACAGGGGCCAAGAGACCCAGTACTTC. The chain uses TRBV6-6 and TRBJ2-5; 7 positions agree with TRBD1. V was pared by 7 bases and J by 1 base, with 9 bases of the junction left unmatched. CDR1 MNHNY and CDR2 SVGAGI come from the germline V gene (reference sequence). The CDR3 loop spans 15 amino acids.

The genes are TRBV11-3 and TRBJ2-7; D is uncertain. CDR1 is SGHNT, CDR2 YENEEA, per germline. V dropped 1 base and J dropped 0 bases, with 10 bases sitting between them. The CDR3 runs to 15 residues. The CDR3 region has the DNA TGTGCCAGCAGCTTAGGAGGAAAGAGCTCCTACGAGCAGTACTTC. This codes for CASSLGGKSSYEQYF.

Judged by abundance, this clone is medium-sized (0.01 to 0.1%). The gene calls are TRBV7-2 and TRBJ2-7, with a possible D match to TRBD1 (6 bases). V shed 1 base and J shed 0 bases, with 10 bases lying between them. CDR3 length: 15 residues. CDR1 SGHTA and CDR2 FQGNSA come from the germline V gene. CDR3 sequence reads: CASSLDGQRSYEQYF. The CDR3 nucleotides are TGTGCCAGCAGCTTAGATGGACAGCGCTCCTACGAGCAGTACTTC.

The chain uses TRBV19 and TRBJ2-2; D unclear. This CDR3 is 15 amino acids long. Germline loops: CDR1 LNHDA, CDR2 SQIVND (reference sequence). The V end was cut by 7 bases, the J end by 0 bases, with 12 bases between. The CDR3 here is CASNTDNTNTGELFF. Here the CDR3 DNA reads TGTGCCAGTAATACCGACAACACGAACACCGGGGAGCTGTTTTTT. The full variable domain, in which reference TRBV19 and TRBJ2-2 provide the parts outside the CDR3, is DGGITQSPKYLFRKEGQNVTLSCEQNLNHDAMYWYRQDPGQGLRLIYYSQIVNDFQKGDIAEGYSVSREKKESFPLTVTSAQKNPTAFYLCASNTDNTNTGELFFGEGSRLTVL.

This chain connects TRBV27 to TRBJ2-5; D may be TRBD1 or TRBD2 (5 bases each). The V end was cut by 6 bases, the J end by 5 bases, with 19 bases between. Per germline, CDR1 MNHEY and CDR2 SMNVEV (reference sequence). This CDR3 contains 15 residues. The CDR3 here is CASRGTGPPPETQYF. CDR3 in DNA: TGTGCCAGCAGGGGGACGGGTCCCCCCCCCGAGACCCAGTACTTC.

The V and J genes are TRBV7-3 and TRBJ2-7; 10 bases match TRBD2. The trim removed 5 bases at V and 3 bases at J, leaving 4 bases unmatched. The germline V gene has CDR1 SGHTA and CDR2 FQGTGA. This CDR3 has 14 residues. CDR3 sequence (DNA): TGTGCCAGCAGCCCCAGCGGGGGGGACTACGAGCAGTACTTC. It is translated as CASSPSGGDYEQYF.

V and J are TRBV5-1 and TRBJ1-5; TRBD1 aligns across 7 bases. Per the germline V gene, CDR1 is SGHRS and CDR2 is YFSETQ. V shed 2 bases, J shed 0 bases, and the junction held 2 bases outside the gene matches. The CDR3 runs to 15 residues. CDR3: CASSLQGNSNQPQHF. In DNA form, the CDR3 reads TGCGCCAGCAGCTTACAGGGGAATAGCAATCAGCCCCAGCATTTT.

The chain combines TRBV18 with TRBJ2-7; D ambiguous. Trimming stripped 2 bases from V and 3 bases from J, with 11 bases between. Germline CDR1 KGHSH, CDR2 LQKENI. This CDR3 spans 14 amino acids. CDR3 in amino acids: CASSPSLENYEQYF. The CDR3 nucleotides read TGTGCCAGCTCACCATCCCTCGAGAACTACGAGCAGTACTTC. The variable domain in full, completed from reference TRBV18 and TRBJ2-7, reads NAGVMQNPRHLVRRRGQEARLRCSPMKGHSHVYWYRQLPEEGLKFMVYLQKENIIDESGMPKERFSAEFPKEGPSILRIQQVVRGDSAAYFCASSPSLENYEQYFGPGTRLTVT.

This chain joins TRBV7-8 and TRBJ2-1, with D unclear. The CDR3 has 14 residues. Trimming stripped 3 bases from V and 7 bases from J, with 13 bases between. The V gene's germline CDR1 is SGHVS and CDR2 FQNEAQ. The CDR3 sequence: CASSFSSGWNEQFF. The CDR3 DNA is TGTGCCAGCAGCTTCAGCTCCGGCTGGAATGAGCAGTTCTTC.

V is TRBV6-5 and J is TRBJ1-1, with TRBD1 identical over 7 bases. Per germline, CDR1 MNHEY and CDR2 SVGAGI. V lost 6 bases to trimming and J lost 10 bases; unmatched junction nucleotides: 11. This CDR3 has 13 residues. CDR3 amino acids: CASSLGQARTAFF. The DNA for the CDR3 is TGTGCCAGCAGCCTTGGACAGGCCCGCACAGCTTTCTTT.

This chain joins TRBV27 and TRBJ1-2; D gene ambiguous. The CDR3 is 15 residues long. Germline CDR1 reads MNHEY; CDR2 reads SMNVEV (reference sequence). V lost 4 bases to trimming and J lost 8 bases, with 20 bases between them. CDR3: CASSSLLGQVGGYTF. The CDR3 DNA sequence: TGTGCCAGCAGTTCCCTTCTGGGCCAGGTCGGCGGCTACACCTTC.

Only one count was recorded for this clone. The rearrangement joins TRBV11-3 to TRBJ1-6; 7 bases are a match to TRBD1. The trim removed 4 bases at V and 7 bases at J, leaving 10 bases unmatched. Per germline, CDR1 SGHNT and CDR2 YENEEA. CDR3 length: 16 amino acids. DNA of the CDR3: TGTGCCAGCAGCTCGCCGACAGGGTTAGGGAATTCACCCCTCCACTTT. Residues: CASSSPTGLGNSPLHF.

This clone has only a few counts. The chain combines TRBV28 with TRBJ1-5, with a tentative D call TRBD1 (5 bases). This CDR3 contains 17 residues. Germline CDR1 reads MDHEN; CDR2 reads SYDVKM. The ends were cut back, 5 bases at V and 1 base at J, with 18 bases in the middle. The CDR3 sequence is CASSEPRGIGSNQPQHF. In DNA, the CDR3 is TGTGCCAGCAGTGAACCGCGGGGGATTGGAAGCAATCAGCCCCAGCATTTT.

The V gene is TRBV11-3, the J gene TRBJ2-3; 11 nucleotides align to TRBD1. Germline loops: CDR1 SGHNT, CDR2 YENEEA. V dropped 6 bases and J dropped 11; count of bases not matched to a gene: 4. CDR3 length: 12 residues. The CDR3 loop is CASSWDRGGQYF. The CDR3 coding sequence is TGTGCCAGCAGTTGGGACAGGGGGGGGCAGTATTTT. The full variable domain, rest sourced from reference TRBV11-3 and TRBJ2-3, is EAGVVQSPRYKIIEKKQPVAFWCNPISGHNTLYWYLQNLGQGPELLIRYENEEAVDDSQLPKDRFSAERLKGVDSTLKIQPAELGDSAVYLCASSWDRGGQYFGPGTRLTVL.

The chain has TRBV2 and TRBJ2-5, with 8 bases lining up with TRBD2. The CDR3 length is 14 residues. CDR1 is SNHLY, CDR2 FYNNEI, per germline. Trimming took 6 bases from V and 3 from J; bases not matched to a gene: 6. This CDR3 is CASRLAEHKETQYF. In nucleotides, the CDR3 is TGTGCCAGCAGACTAGCGGAGCATAAAGAGACCCAGTACTTC.

The rearrangement uses TRBV7-9 and TRBJ2-1; 7 positions match TRBD1. V shed 6 bases and J 7 bases; nucleotides not matched to a gene: 6. Germline CDR1 and CDR2: SEHNR and FQNEAQ (reference sequence). The CDR3 totals 13 residues. CDR3 DNA: TGTGCCAGCAGTCAGTTACAGGGGAATGAGCAGTTCTTC. The encoded protein is CASSQLQGNEQFF.

This clone was seen a handful of times. The J gene is TRBJ2-3, the V gene TRBV7-2, with 7 bases identical to TRBD1. CDR3 length: 13 amino acids. The J segment lost 8 bases and the V segment lost 5 bases, leaving 7 bases of the junction unmatched. Per germline, CDR1 SGHTA and CDR2 FQGNSA. As DNA, the CDR3 is TGTGCCAGCAGCCCTGGACAGGTTCTTACGCAGTATTTT. Translated: CASSPGQVLTQYF.

V is TRBV28 and J is TRBJ2-1; 8 nucleotides match TRBD2. Germline CDR1 and CDR2: MDHEN and SYDVKM. The CDR3 is 16 amino acids. J was trimmed by 5 bases and V by 4 bases; bases with no gene match: 10. The CDR3 DNA follows: TGTGCCAGCAGTTCCCAAACTAGCGGAGGGAACAATGAGCAGTTCTTC. Protein: CASSSQTSGGNNEQFF.

The V gene is TRBV7-9, the J gene TRBJ2-1, with 8 positions matching TRBD2. The CDR3 sequence is 15 residues long. The junction had 3 bases not matched to a gene; V was cut back by 1 base and J by 4 bases. Germline CDR1 and CDR2: SEHNR and FQNEAQ (reference sequence). Here the CDR3 DNA reads TGTGCCAGCAGCTTAGGCGGGGGGCCTTACAATGAGCAGTTCTTC. Translation gives CASSLGGGPYNEQFF.

V and J are TRBV5-4 and TRBJ2-1; 10 bases line up with TRBD2. Germline CDR1 reads SGHNT; CDR2 reads YYREEE (reference sequence). Trimming cost V 3 bases and J 5 bases; bases outside gene matches: 5. This CDR3 has 15 residues. CDR3 sequence: CASSSQRGGNNEQFF. CDR3 DNA: TGTGCCAGCAGCTCACAGCGGGGGGGAAACAATGAGCAGTTCTTC.

This chain joins TRBV5-1 and TRBJ2-7; possibly TRBD1 for D (5 bases). In germline, CDR1 is SGHRS, CDR2 YFSETQ. Trimming removed 3 bases from V and 0 bases from J, with 13 bases in between. This CDR3 is 15 amino acids long. CDR3: CASSSGQGASYEQYF. The DNA for the CDR3 is TGCGCCAGCAGCTCTGGGCAGGGTGCCTCCTACGAGCAGTACTTC.

This chain joins TRBV5-1 and TRBJ2-3, with D unresolved. This CDR3 has 13 amino acids. Trimming took off 3 bases at V and 6 bases at J, with 11 bases between the two ends. Germline CDR1 and CDR2: SGHRS and YFSETQ. This CDR3 reads CASSYSGGDTQYF. The CDR3 nucleotides are TGCGCCAGCAGCTACTCCGGTGGGGATACGCAGTATTTT.

The chain is built from TRBV11-2 and TRBJ2-7; the match to TRBD1 covers 7 bases. Trimming removed 7 bases from V and 3 bases from J; junction bases left unmatched: 9. The CDR3 covers 14 residues. From germline, CDR1 is SGHAT and CDR2 FQNNGV. The CDR3 nucleotides read TGTGCCAGCAACTCCTTGGGACAGAACTACGAGCAGTACTTC. Protein sequence: CASNSLGQNYEQYF.

V and J are TRBV4-2 and TRBJ1-5; no definite D call. V lost 2 bases and J 4 bases, leaving 6 bases between the germline ends. CDR1 is LGHNA, CDR2 YNFKEQ, per germline. This CDR3 comprises 13 residues. The DNA of the CDR3 is TGTGCCAGCAGCCAACTAGAGAATCAGCCCCAGCATTTT. It specifies CASSQLENQPQHF.

V usage is TRBV6-1 and J usage is TRBJ2-5; no firm D call. This CDR3 spans 12 amino acids. In germline, CDR1 is MNHNS, CDR2 SASEGT. The V gene lost 6 bases and the J gene lost 5 bases, with 10 bases spanning the gap. The CDR3 here is CASSQPLETQYF. The CDR3 DNA is TGTGCCAGCAGCCAACCGCTTGAGACCCAGTACTTC.

This rearrangement joins TRBV6-5 to TRBJ1-4; TRBD1 aligns across 7 bases. CDR1 MNHEY and CDR2 SVGAGI come from the germline V gene. J gave up 8 bases and V 0 bases, and 0 bases lay outside the gene matches. This CDR3 has 13 residues. The CDR3 loop reads CASSYSTGEKLFF. CDR3 nucleotide sequence: TGTGCCAGCAGTTACTCGACAGGGGAAAAACTGTTTTTT.

This sequence joins TRBV6-5 and TRBJ1-2; weak D call: TRBD1 (5 bases). The V gene lost 6 bases and the J gene lost 2 bases, with 16 bases spanning the gap. The CDR3 contains 15 residues. Looked up from germline, CDR1 is MNHEY and CDR2 is SVGAGI. The CDR3 region is CASREWGIANYGYTF. The CDR3 nucleotides are TGTGCCAGCAGGGAGTGGGGGATTGCAAACTATGGCTACACCTTC.